The 12 T cell receptor beta chains reported below all come from one sample, sequenced in a study of cytomegalovirus exposure and HLA in healthy donors. Use of 60 Vbeta and 13 Jbeta primers characterized the PCR. Sequencing was performed with immunoSEQ multiplex PCR; in TCRdb, only in-frame clones are kept and a portion is missing. The sample holds around 190,000 clones; approximately 80% are singletons and the top ten take roughly 3%. The specimen sequenced was PBMCs. The source is a female donor in good health and CMV-seronegative.

The chain carries TRBV7-8 and TRBJ2-1; 9 bases align to TRBD2. This CDR3 region has 19 residues. Per germline, CDR1 SGHVS and CDR2 FQNEAQ. V was clipped by 5 bases and J by 4 bases; unmatched bases: 18. This CDR3 is CASSGGAAVAGESYNEQFF. The CDR3 nucleotides read TGTGCCAGCAGCGGAGGGGCCGCGGTAGCGGGGGAGTCTTACAATGAGCAGTTCTTC.

This chain uses TRBV10-3 with TRBJ2-3, with D perhaps matching TRBD2 (5 bases). The V and J ends lost 6 bases and 1 base respectively, with 14 bases between them. Germline CDR1 is ENHRY and CDR2 is SYGVKD. This CDR3 region has 15 residues. The CDR3, as DNA: TGTGCCATCAGCCGGGCGGCGGGTGGCACAGATACGCAGTATTTT. Its translation: CAISRAAGGTDTQYF.

The rearrangement joins TRBV28 to TRBJ1-1, with a tentative D call TRBD1 (5 bases). V was trimmed by 9 bases and J by 0 bases, leaving 11 bases between them. Looked up from germline, CDR1 is MDHEN and CDR2 is SYDVKM. This CDR3 has 13 residues. The CDR3: CASTGYMNTEAFF. In nucleotides, the CDR3 is TGTGCCAGTACAGGTTACATGAACACTGAAGCTTTCTTT.

V usage is TRBV28 and J usage is TRBJ1-5, with D uncertain. CDR1 MDHEN and CDR2 SYDVKM come from the germline V gene. The CDR3 is 13 amino acids. Between the trimmed V and J ends, which lost 2 bases and 9 bases, there was a span of 11 bases. The CDR3 reads CASSLIGVGPQHF. CDR3 nucleotide sequence: TGTGCCAGCAGTTTAATCGGGGTGGGGCCCCAGCATTTT.

This chain uses TRBV4-2 with TRBJ2-5; 10 positions match TRBD2. V was clipped by 2 bases and J by 1 base; unmatched bases: 4. Germline V gene sequence: CDR1 LGHNA, CDR2 YNFKEQ. CDR3 length equals 16 residues. The CDR3 sequence: CASSQQGTSVQETQYF. CDR3 nucleotide sequence: TGTGCCAGCAGCCAACAAGGGACTAGCGTCCAAGAGACCCAGTACTTC.

The chain carries TRBV27 and TRBJ2-1; D unresolved. V lost 3 bases and J 10 bases, leaving 7 bases between the germline ends. CDR1 MNHEY and CDR2 SMNVEV come from the germline V gene (reference sequence). This CDR3 region has 11 residues. The CDR3 spells CASSLGPEQFF. The CDR3 DNA follows: TGTGCCAGCAGTTTGGGCCCCGAGCAGTTCTTC.

The rearrangement links TRBV27 to TRBJ1-1; D gene ambiguous. V was shortened by 2 bases and J by 0 bases, with 7 bases between the two germline ends. This CDR3 is built from 14 residues. Germline lookup yields CDR1 MNHEY and CDR2 SMNVEV (reference sequence). CDR3 sequence reads: CASSLGGMNTEAFF. The CDR3 region has the DNA TGTGCCAGCAGTTTAGGAGGGATGAACACTGAAGCTTTCTTT.

On this clone itself: A junction end diverges from the germline sequence, so it may reflect a read error. Other DNA sequences within the sample encode an identical CDR3. This rearrangement joins TRBV7-8 to TRBJ1-2, with TRBD1 as a possible D gene (5 bases). Germline-derived CDR1 and CDR2 are SGHVS and FQNEAQ. This CDR3 has 15 residues. The DNA for the CDR3 is TGCGCCAGCACCCACCTCCAGGGCCGGAACTATGGCTACACCTTC. This encodes CASTHLQGRNYGYTF.

This chain's CDR3 is CASSLGGAGESLYGYTF. The DNA for the CDR3 is TGTGCCAGCAGCTTAGGTGGGGCAGGGGAAAGCCTATATGGCTACACCTTC. The chain combines TRBV7-8 with TRBJ1-2; tentative D call: TRBD1 (6 bases). The CDR3 covers 17 residues. V was trimmed by 1 base and J by 5 bases, leaving 20 bases between them. Per germline, CDR1 SGHVS and CDR2 FQNEAQ.

The chain recombines TRBV19 with TRBJ1-2; 8 bases are shared with TRBD1. CDR1 is LNHDA and CDR2 is SQIVND in the germline V gene (reference sequence). The CDR3 is made up of 14 amino acids. The V segment lost 3 bases and the J segment 4 bases; nucleotides outside the gene matches: 4. Here the CDR3 DNA reads TGTGCCAGTAGTATCGGACAGGGAATCTATGGCTACACCTTC. This encodes CASSIGQGIYGYTF.

The chain carries TRBV13 and TRBJ2-7; TRBD1 matches 8 bases. The CDR3 is made up of 14 amino acids. Unmatched junction bases numbered 7, after V lost 4 bases and J lost 5 bases. CDR1 and CDR2 from the germline V gene are PRHDT and FYEKMQ (reference sequence). CDR3 sequence: CASSWTGKSDEQYF. DNA of the CDR3: TGTGCCAGCAGCTGGACAGGGAAGTCGGACGAGCAGTACTTC.

The rearrangement joins TRBV27 to TRBJ1-2; no clear D. Deletions cut 6 bases from V and 8 bases from J, with 19 bases between. From germline, CDR1 is MNHEY and CDR2 SMNVEV (reference sequence). This CDR3 is built from 14 residues. CDR3 sequence (DNA): TGTGCCAGCAGCCCCGGGTACGGTCAGAGGGGCTACACCTTC. It codes for CASSPGYGQRGYTF.